The next 3 T cell receptor beta chains were all read from a single sample in a study of CD8+ T cells in alopecia areata. cDNA reverse transcribed from extracted RNA served as the sequencing template. Only in-frame clones appear in the TCRdb table, and some are missing; sequencing was by immunoSEQ multiplex PCR. Of approximately 54,000 clones listed, about 96% are singletons. The sequences come from CD8+ T cells sorted from blood, collected at week 0. All receptors derive from a human donor with alopecia areata.

The V call is TRBV4-3, the J call TRBJ2-3; D not resolved. Trimming left V 3 bases short and J 6 bases short, with 13 bases between. CDR3 size: 14 residues. Germline lookup yields CDR1 LGHNA and CDR2 YSLEER. CDR3 loop: CASSHPTPSDTQYF. Written as DNA, the CDR3 is TGCGCCAGCAGCCACCCTACTCCCAGCGATACGCAGTATTTT.

The chain uses TRBV29-1 and TRBJ2-5; no reliable D call. Trimming removed 1 base at V and 2 bases at J, with 11 bases between. Looked up from germline, CDR1 is SQVTM and CDR2 is ANQGSEA. The CDR3 is 14 residues long. The chain's CDR3 is CSVEAPSTQETQYF. The CDR3, as DNA: TGCAGCGTTGAAGCCCCGTCGACACAAGAGACCCAGTACTTC.

The chain recombines TRBV4-3 with TRBJ1-1, with D possibly being TRBD1 (5 bases). Germline assignment: CDR1 LGHNA and CDR2 YSLEER. The CDR3 length is 19 residues. The ends were cut back, 0 bases at V and 0 bases at J, with 20 bases in the middle. The CDR3 region has the DNA TGCGCCAGCAGCCAAGATACGGGGGGGTACCGGGAGATGAACACTGAAGCTTTCTTT. This gives the protein CASSQDTGGYREMNTEAFF.